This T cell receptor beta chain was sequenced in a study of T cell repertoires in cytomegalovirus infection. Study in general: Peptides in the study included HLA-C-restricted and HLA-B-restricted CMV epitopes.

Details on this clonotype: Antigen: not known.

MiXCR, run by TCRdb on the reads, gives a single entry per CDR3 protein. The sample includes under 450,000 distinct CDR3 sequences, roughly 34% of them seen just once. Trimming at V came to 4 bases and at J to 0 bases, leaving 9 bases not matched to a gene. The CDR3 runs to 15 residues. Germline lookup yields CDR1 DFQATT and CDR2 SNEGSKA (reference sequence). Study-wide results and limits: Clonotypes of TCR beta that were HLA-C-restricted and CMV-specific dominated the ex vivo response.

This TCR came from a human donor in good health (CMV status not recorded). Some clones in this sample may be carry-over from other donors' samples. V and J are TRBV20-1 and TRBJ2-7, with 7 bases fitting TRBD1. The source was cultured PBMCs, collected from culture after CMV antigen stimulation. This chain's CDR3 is CSAINRGLSSYEQYF. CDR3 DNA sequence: TGCAGTGCTATTAACAGGGGTCTTAGCTCCTACGAGCAGTACTTC.